This T cell receptor (beta chain) was obtained from a study of T cells after yellow fever vaccination. Broader study findings: Although the secondary response was weaker, it peaked faster, at day 5 versus 15.

In its sample, this clonotype was seen a few times. The target antigen is unknown. It was through 5'RACE template switching that TCR cDNA was made, with a universal primer site and UMIs added. A single record per CDR3 protein comes from TCRdb applying MiXCR to the 5' RACE reads. The repertoire holds just under 600,000 distinct CDR3 sequences, with roughly 14% as singletons. Germline V lookup: CDR1 MNHEY, CDR2 SMNVEV (reference sequence). Trimming left V 2 bases short and J 3 bases short, with 17 bases between. There are 16 residues in the CDR3. The sequences come from PBMCs, collected on the day of the yellow fever booster vaccination. The receptor comes from a man under 40 who received the YFV17D yellow fever vaccine. The chain combines TRBV27 with TRBJ2-7, with D hard to call. The CDR3 region is CASSLVAIPQVYEQYF. The CDR3 DNA reads as TGTGCCAGCAGTTTAGTGGCCATTCCCCAAGTCTACGAGCAGTACTTC.